The rows below give T cell receptor beta chains drawn from one sample of a study of shared clonotypes between healthy human individuals. TCRdb keeps only in-frame clones here, not all; method: immunoSEQ multiplex PCR. The sample records about 480,000 clones, 79% being singletons. The specimen sequenced was PBMCs. The source of these receptors is a woman between 35 and 50 years old in good health. Some clones in this sample may be carry-over from other donors' samples. The CDR3 runs from the conserved cysteine through the conserved F or W. Each record gives: J gene, D gene, V gene, clone size, CDR3 DNA, CDR3 protein. The D gene is left open where the match is weak. Clone sizes are given selectively: once, few, many, or a class where the clone is expanded.

>TRBJ2-7|NA|TRBV5-1|NA
TGCGCCAGCAGCTTGAGGCCAGGATCCTACGAGCAGTACTTC
CASSLRPGSYEQYF
>TRBJ2-7|TRBD2|TRBV9|NA
TGTGCCAGCAGCGCCGGGGGGGACGCCTCCTACGAGCAGTACTTC
CASSAGGDASYEQYF
>TRBJ2-1|NA|TRBV27|once
TGTGCCAGCAGTTTCGGCGTGTACAATGAGCAGTTCTTC
CASSFGVYNEQFF
>TRBJ2-5|NA|TRBV6-1|once
TGTGCCAGCAGTGAGCTGTCAGTTTTAGAGACCCAGTACTTC
CASSELSVLETQYF
>TRBJ2-1|NA|TRBV29-1|NA
TGCAGCGGCCAGACCCCCGCGACTGAGCAGTTCTTC
CSGQTPATEQFF
>TRBJ2-5|TRBD1|TRBV6-1|NA
TGTGCCAGCAGTGATTTCCCGGGACAGGGAGAGACCCAGTACTTC
CASSDFPGQGETQYF
>TRBJ2-7|NA|TRBV20-1|NA
TGCAGTGCTATCGTGTTGGGCGAGCAGTACTTC
CSAIVLGEQYF
>TRBJ2-6|NA|TRBV6-5|few
TGTGCCAGCGGGTCCTCTGGGGCCAACGTCCTGACTTTC
CASGSSGANVLTF
>TRBJ2-7|TRBD2|TRBV9|NA
TGTGCCAGCGCGCGGGGTAGCGGGAGTTATGAGCAGTACTTC
CASARGSGSYEQYF
>TRBJ2-1|TRBD2|TRBV5-4|NA
TGTGCCAGCAGCTTGGATTCACTAGCGGGCAATGAGCAGTTCTTC
CASSLDSLAGNEQFF
>TRBJ2-2|NA|TRBV21-1|NA
TGTGCCAGCAGGTGGGAACTAGCGGGAGAAGTCGGGGAGCTGTTTTTT
CASRWELAGEVGELFF
>TRBJ2-5|TRBD2|TRBV10-1|few
TGCGCCAGCAGTGAGTGGGTAGGGACTAGCGGGAGGGATGGAGAGACCCAGTACTTC
CASSEWVGTSGRDGETQYF
>TRBJ2-3|TRBD2|TRBV15|NA
TGTGCCACCAGTCGAGACGGGACTAGCGGGAGCACAGATACGCAGTATTTT
CATSRDGTSGSTDTQYF
>TRBJ2-7|TRBD1|TRBV19|NA
TGTGCCAGTAGTATGAGACAGGGCCGCGCCCCCTACGAGCAGTACTTC
CASSMRQGRAPYEQYF
>TRBJ2-7|TRBD1|TRBV6-5|few
TGTGCCAGCAGTTCCGGACAGGGCGATAATTACGAGCAGTACTTC
CASSSGQGDNYEQYF
>TRBJ1-1|NA|TRBV4-1|NA
TGCGCCAGCAGCCAAGAATATCTGAGGGCGGCCACTGAAGCTTTCTTT
CASSQEYLRAATEAFF
>TRBJ1-6|NA|TRBV4-1|NA
TGCGCCAGCAGCCAGTTGGGGCCCCTCCACTTT
CASSQLGPLHF
>TRBJ2-1|NA|TRBV6-5|NA
TGTGCCAGCAGCCAGAGGGGTTATTACAATGAGCAGTTCTTC
CASSQRGYYNEQFF
>TRBJ1-1|NA|TRBV5-8|NA
TGTGCCAGCAGCAGCGACAGGCCGCGCATCGAGGCTTTCTTT
CASSSDRPRIEAFF
>TRBJ1-4|NA|TRBV6-6|NA
TGTGCCAGCAGAACTAGTGTAAATGAAAAACTGTTTTTT
CASRTSVNEKLFF
>TRBJ1-5|NA|TRBV19|few
TGTGCCAGTAGTGAGGGGAGGGATCAGCCCCAGCATTTT
CASSEGRDQPQHF
>TRBJ1-5|TRBD1|TRBV10-3|NA
TGTGCCACGGCGACAGGGGATCAGCCCCAGCATTTT
CATATGDQPQHF
>TRBJ2-7|NA|TRBV29-1|once
TGCAGCGTTGCCGGGACAACTTACGAGCAGTACTTC
CSVAGTTYEQYF
>TRBJ2-5|NA|TRBV15|NA
TGTGCCACCAGCAGAGATCGAGGGACCCAGTACTTC
CATSRDRGTQYF
>TRBJ2-7|NA|TRBV5-1|once
TGCGCCAGCAGCTTACAACCGGGAGCAGGGTCCTACGAGCAGTACTTC
CASSLQPGAGSYEQYF
>TRBJ1-2|NA|TRBV11-3|NA
TGTGCCAGCAGCTTAGGGGCAAACTATGGCTACACCTTC
CASSLGANYGYTF
>TRBJ1-1|TRBD1|TRBV6-6|NA
TGTGCCAGCAGTTACTCGGACAGGAGCACTGAAGCTTTCTTT
CASSYSDRSTEAFF
>TRBJ1-1|TRBD1|TRBV6-1|NA
TGTGCCAGCAGTGAACCCGGGACAGGCGTTACTGAAGCTTTCTTT
CASSEPGTGVTEAFF
>TRBJ1-5|TRBD1|TRBV5-5|NA
TGTGCCAGCAGAACGACAGGGGTTAATCAGCCCCAGCATTTT
CASRTTGVNQPQHF
>TRBJ2-7|TRBD2|TRBV13|NA
TGTGCCAGCAGCACAGCGGGAGGCCCCTCCGAGCAGTACTTC
CASSTAGGPSEQYF
>TRBJ2-2|NA|TRBV7-3|few
TGTGCCAGCAGCACCCAGGAGGGCAGGGAGCTGTTTTTT
CASSTQEGRELFF
>TRBJ1-5|NA|TRBV4-1|NA
TGCGCCAGCAGCCAAGATCCGGGGGGGCAGGAGCCCCAGCATTTT
CASSQDPGGQEPQHF
>TRBJ1-1|TRBD1|TRBV2|few
TGTGCCAGCAAGGGACAGCTGAACACTGAAGCTTTCTTT
CASKGQLNTEAFF
>TRBJ1-3|NA|TRBV30|NA
TGTGCCTGGAGCGAAGGACAGCTCTCTGGAAACACCATATATTTT
CAWSEGQLSGNTIYF
>TRBJ2-1|TRBD2|TRBV5-4|NA
TGTGCCAGCAGCACGGGACTAGCGGGGTACAATGAGCAGTTCTTC
CASSTGLAGYNEQFF
>TRBJ2-7|TRBD2|TRBV27|NA
TGTGCCAGCAGTTTAGCGGGAGGGCCGACCTACGAGCAGTACTTC
CASSLAGGPTYEQYF
>TRBJ2-6|NA|TRBV7-2|NA
TGTGCCAGCACCGGCTCTGGGGCCAACGTCCTGACTTTC
CASTGSGANVLTF
>TRBJ1-1|NA|TRBV9|NA
TGTGCCAGCAGCCCCCGACAGGCCGTGCGGGATGAAGCTTTCTTT
CASSPRQAVRDEAFF
>TRBJ2-3|NA|TRBV30|NA
TGTGCCTGGAGTGTAAACCGAGATACGCAGTATTTT
CAWSVNRDTQYF
>TRBJ2-2|NA|TRBV7-3|many
TGTGCCAGCAGCTTAAAGGACACCGGGGAGCTGTTTTTT
CASSLKDTGELFF
>TRBJ1-4|TRBD1|TRBV2|NA
TGTGCCAGCAGTTTTGACAGGGGTAATGAAAAACTGTTTTTT
CASSFDRGNEKLFF
>TRBJ2-1|NA|TRBV11-2|NA
TGTGCCAGCAGACTGGGAAGGGACGAGCAGTTCTTC
CASRLGRDEQFF
>TRBJ2-3|TRBD1|TRBV7-9|NA
TGTGCCAGCAGCCGGAGGACAGGGGAAGCAGATACGCAGTATTTT
CASSRRTGEADTQYF
>TRBJ2-7|TRBD1|TRBV5-1|NA
TGCGCCAGCAGCCTCACGGGACAGACCTACGAGCAGTACTTC
CASSLTGQTYEQYF
>TRBJ2-2|NA|TRBV2|NA
TGTGCCAGCAGTATTACCACCGCGAACACCGGGGAGCTGTTTTTT
CASSITTANTGELFF
>TRBJ2-2|TRBD1|TRBV12-5|NA
TGTGCTAGTGGTTTGGTACGTGACAGGGCCGTACCCGGGGAGCTGTTTTTT
CASGLVRDRAVPGELFF